These 31 T cell receptor beta chains originate from one sample sequenced in a study of T cell responses to AZD1222 COVID-19 vaccine. The table came from immunoSEQ multiplex PCR; TCRdb's copy has only in-frame clones and leaves some out. The sample has fewer than 150,000 clones, 88% seen once; the top ten hold approximately 3.4%. Specimen: peripheral blood, collected 28 days after the second AZD1222 dose. The receptors derive from an adult who received the AZD1222 COVID-19 vaccine.

The chain employs TRBV25-1 and TRBJ1-2, with 8 bases matching TRBD1. V was pared by 6 bases and J by 4 bases, with 10 bases of the junction left unmatched. In germline, CDR1 is MGHDK, CDR2 SYGVNS. This CDR3 contains 15 residues. The CDR3 sequence is CASRVPGGRSYGYTF. The DNA for the CDR3 is TGTGCCAGCAGAGTCCCAGGGGGCAGAAGCTATGGCTACACCTTC.

CDR3 in amino acids: CASGLDSWGAPNTGELFF. CDR3 nucleotides: TGTGCTAGTGGTTTGGACTCATGGGGGGCCCCGAACACCGGGGAGCTGTTTTTT. The rearrangement links TRBV12-5 to TRBJ2-2; tentatively, D is TRBD1 or TRBD2 (6 bases each). The CDR3 runs 18 residues. Trimming pared 1 base from V and 0 bases from J, leaving 15 bases between. Germline loops: CDR1 LGHNT, CDR2 FRNRAP. Full variable domain (remainder filled in from reference TRBV12-5 and TRBJ2-2): DARVTQTPRHKVTEMGQEVTMRCQPILGHNTVFWYRQTMMQGLELLAYFRNRAPLDDSGMPKDRFSAEMPDATLATLKIQPSEPRDSAVYFCASGLDSWGAPNTGELFFGEGSRLTVL.

The rearrangement joins TRBV4-3 to TRBJ2-5, with D uncertain. CDR3 length: 12 residues. V dropped 0 bases and J dropped 5 bases, with 4 bases sitting between them. The germline V gene has CDR1 LGHNA and CDR2 YSLEER. The CDR3 is CASSQEGETQYF. The CDR3 DNA is TGCGCCAGCAGCCAAGAGGGGGAGACCCAGTACTTC.

CDR3 nucleotides: TGTGCCAGCAGCTTAGGGCTAGCGGGAGTGAATGAGCAGTTCTTC. Amino acids: CASSLGLAGVNEQFF. J is TRBJ2-1 and V is TRBV7-3, with 10 bases aligning to TRBD2. Germline values: CDR1 SGHTA, CDR2 FQGTGA. J lost 7 bases, V lost 2 bases, and 5 bases had no gene match. The CDR3 runs to 15 residues.

The chain is built from TRBV27 and TRBJ2-6, with TRBD1 as a possible D gene (7 bases). This CDR3 is 18 amino acids long. CDR1 is MNHEY, CDR2 SMNVEV, per germline (reference sequence). Trimming removed 5 bases from V and 2 bases from J, with 19 bases in between. CDR3 sequence reads: CASSTWRDRPAGANVLTF. For the CDR3, the DNA is TGTGCCAGCAGTACATGGAGGGACAGACCCGCTGGGGCCAACGTCCTGACTTTC.

V and J are TRBV7-6 and TRBJ1-3; D ambiguous. V gave up 1 base and J gave up 3 bases, with 10 bases separating them. Germline V gene data show CDR1 as SGHVS and CDR2 as FNYEAQ. CDR3 length: 15 residues. In DNA, the CDR3 is TGTGCCAGCAGCTTAGGGGCCTTAGGTGGAAACACCATATATTTT. It specifies CASSLGALGGNTIYF.

The genes are TRBV5-1 and TRBJ2-5, with D maybe TRBD1 (7 bases). V shed 4 bases and J shed 1 base, with 23 bases lying between them. Per germline, CDR1 SGHRS and CDR2 YFSETQ. The CDR3 runs 18 residues. CDR3 loop: CASSPGSRVQGGQETQYF. Here the CDR3 DNA reads TGCGCCAGCAGCCCCGGGTCCAGGGTCCAGGGGGGCCAAGAGACCCAGTACTTC.

The chain links TRBV5-1 to TRBJ1-5; D is perhaps TRBD1 (5 bases). V was shortened by 4 bases and J by 3 bases, with 8 bases between the two germline ends. This CDR3 is 13 amino acids long. Looked up from germline, CDR1 is SGHRS and CDR2 is YFSETQ. The DNA of the CDR3 is TGCGCCAGCAGCCCGGACACCAATCAGCCCCAGCATTTT. Translating it yields CASSPDTNQPQHF.

The chain joins TRBV5-1 to TRBJ1-3, with a tentative D call TRBD1 (6 bases). The germline V gene encodes CDR1 SGHRS and CDR2 YFSETQ. V was cut by 5 bases and J by 4 bases, with 19 bases left in between. The CDR3 length is 16 residues. CDR3 coding DNA: TGCGCCAGCAGTGTCGGGGGGCTAAGTATAGGAAACACCATATATTTT. Translated, it gives CASSVGGLSIGNTIYF.

The chain combines TRBV27 with TRBJ2-7, with 7 positions matching TRBD1. Germline CDR1 MNHEY, CDR2 SMNVEV (reference sequence). Unmatched junction bases numbered 9, after V lost 5 bases and J lost 2 bases. This CDR3 is built from 15 residues. CDR3 nucleotide sequence: TGTGCCAGCAGTCCGCCGTCAGGGGGTACCTACGAGCAGTACTTC. Translating it yields CASSPPSGGTYEQYF.

This clone was recorded a few times. This chain links TRBV10-3 with TRBJ2-7; 8 nucleotides agree with TRBD2. The trim removed 6 bases at V and 0 bases at J, leaving 1 base unmatched. The CDR3 extends over 13 amino acids. Germline CDR1 is ENHRY and CDR2 is SYGVKD. CDR3 in amino acids: CAISSGGSYEQYF. The CDR3 region has the DNA TGTGCCATCAGCAGCGGGGGCTCCTACGAGCAGTACTTC.

The rearrangement links TRBV6-2 or TRBV6-3 to TRBJ1-2; the D gene is possibly TRBD1 (5 bases). V was pared by 3 bases and J by 0 bases, with 11 bases between. This CDR3 contains 15 residues. Germline CDR1 is MNHEY and CDR2 is SVGEGT. CDR3 residues: CASSYFQGANYGYTF. In nucleotides, the CDR3 is TGTGCCAGCAGTTATTTCCAGGGCGCTAACTATGGCTACACCTTC.

The V gene is TRBV19, the J gene TRBJ2-1; no clear D. CDR3 length equals 14 residues. Germline-derived CDR1 and CDR2 are LNHDA and SQIVND (reference sequence). Trimming took off 0 bases at V and 9 bases at J, with 12 bases between the two ends. The CDR3 loop reads CASSIDPSLGEQFF. The CDR3 bases are TGTGCCAGTAGTATAGACCCGAGCCTGGGTGAGCAGTTCTTC.

The chain links TRBV24-1 to TRBJ2-7, with a possible D match to TRBD2 (6 bases). V was cut by 0 bases and J by 2 bases, with 10 bases left in between. CDR1 and CDR2 (germline): KGHDR, SFDVKD. The CDR3 consists of 15 residues. The CDR3 nucleotides are TGTGCCACCAGTGATTTGGGAGGGATCGCCTACGAGCAGTACTTC. Translation gives CATSDLGGIAYEQYF.

This clone was seen a single time. The gene calls are TRBV20-1 and TRBJ1-1; TRBD1 matches at 8 bases. Looked up from germline, CDR1 is DFQATT and CDR2 is SNEGSKA (reference sequence). V was pared by 5 bases and J by 11 bases, with 7 bases of the junction left unmatched. The CDR3 contains 11 residues. The CDR3 sequence is CSAPRTGKAFF. The CDR3 coding sequence is TGCAGTGCTCCCAGGACAGGGAAGGCTTTCTTT.

The rearrangement links TRBV5-4 to TRBJ2-1; 8 nucleotides line up with TRBD2. Germline-derived CDR1 and CDR2 are SGHNT and YYREEE (reference sequence). V shed 0 bases, J shed 1 base, and the junction held 3 bases outside the gene matches. This CDR3 comprises 16 residues. CDR3 region: CASSLAAGASYNEQFF. The DNA for the CDR3 is TGTGCCAGCAGCTTGGCAGCGGGGGCATCCTACAATGAGCAGTTCTTC.

V gene TRBV15 combines with J gene TRBJ2-1, with TRBD2 as a possible D gene (5 bases). V lost 0 bases, J lost 4 bases, and 16 bases lay in between. The CDR3 is made up of 17 amino acids. CDR1 is LNHNV and CDR2 is YYDKDF in the germline V gene (reference sequence). This chain's CDR3 is CATSRDAGSHGYNEQFF. The CDR3 bases are TGTGCCACCAGCAGAGATGCGGGCTCGCACGGGTACAATGAGCAGTTCTTC.

The chain joins TRBV2 to TRBJ1-2, with 12 bases aligning to TRBD1. Losses at the gene ends were 0 bases for V and 6 bases for J; bases not matched to a gene: 2. The CDR3 runs to 15 residues. The germline V gene has CDR1 SNHLY and CDR2 FYNNEI. The CDR3 spells CASSEAGQGANGYTF. The DNA for the CDR3 is TGTGCCAGCAGTGAAGCGGGACAGGGGGCGAATGGCTACACCTTC.

The CDR3 loop reads CASSQVNLGFPETQYF. For the CDR3, the DNA is TGCGCCAGCAGCCAAGTAAACCTGGGGTTCCCAGAGACCCAGTACTTC. The V call is TRBV4-1, the J call TRBJ2-5; no firm D call. The V end was cut by 1 base, the J end by 4 bases, with 16 bases between. CDR3 length: 16 amino acids. Germline V lookup: CDR1 MGHRA, CDR2 YSYEKL.

The V gene is TRBV30, the J gene TRBJ2-1; D is ambiguous. CDR1 GTSNPN and CDR2 SVGIG come from the germline V gene (reference sequence). V lost 2 bases and J 2 bases, leaving 13 bases between the germline ends. The CDR3 consists of 15 residues. DNA for the CDR3: TGTGCCTGGAGTCGTCGAGGAACCCCCTACAATGAGCAGTTCTTC. As protein: CAWSRRGTPYNEQFF.

This clone occurred once. This sequence joins TRBV10-2 and TRBJ1-1, with D possibly matching TRBD1 (6 bases). The CDR3 length is 13 residues. Trimming stripped 2 bases from V and 11 bases from J, with 15 bases between. Germline CDR1 and CDR2: WSHSY and SAAADI. The CDR3, as DNA: TGCGCCAGCAGTGAGACCCCACAGGGTACGGCTTTCTTT. It encodes CASSETPQGTAFF.

The J gene is TRBJ2-5, the V gene TRBV10-3; 7 bases fit TRBD1. V was clipped by 10 bases and J by 1 base; unmatched bases: 9. The CDR3 is 14 amino acids. Per germline, CDR1 ENHRY and CDR2 SYGVKD. DNA of the CDR3: TGTGCCACCCTTCCCGGGACAGTCCAAGAGACCCAGTACTTC. Translated: CATLPGTVQETQYF.

This clone was seen only a few times. CDR3 residues: CASSLDRAANQPQHF. CDR3 DNA: TGCGCCAGCAGCTTGGACAGGGCTGCCAATCAGCCCCAGCATTTT. The rearrangement uses TRBV5-1 and TRBJ1-5; D is possibly TRBD1 (6 bases). The CDR3 sequence is 15 residues long. V was clipped by 0 bases and J by 3 bases, with 10 bases between them. Germline CDR1 reads SGHRS; CDR2 reads YFSETQ. Complete variable domain (other parts from reference TRBV5-1 and TRBJ1-5): KAGVTQTPRYLIKTRGQQVTLSCSPISGHRSVSWYQQTPGQGLQFLFEYFSETQRNKGNFPGRFSGRQFSNSRSEMNVSTLELGDSALYLCASSLDRAANQPQHFGDGTRLSIL.

This chain joins TRBV4-2 and TRBJ1-5; weak D call: TRBD1 (5 bases). The CDR3 contains 16 residues. V lost 4 bases, J lost 0 bases, and 13 bases lay in between. CDR1 and CDR2 from the germline V gene are LGHNA and YNFKEQ. The chain's CDR3 is CASSREGLNSNQPQHF. The CDR3 region has the DNA TGTGCCAGCAGCCGGGAGGGGTTGAATAGCAATCAGCCCCAGCATTTT.

The V and J genes are TRBV19 and TRBJ1-6, with 8 bases lining up with TRBD1. V lost 7 bases to trimming and J lost 7 bases; unmatched junction nucleotides: 6. The V gene's germline CDR1 is LNHDA and CDR2 SQIVND (reference sequence). CDR3 length: 14 amino acids. The CDR3 region is CASTWTGSNSPLHF. The CDR3 bases are TGTGCCAGTACCTGGACAGGGTCGAATTCACCCCTCCACTTT.

This rearrangement joins TRBV29-1 to TRBJ1-1; a possible D gene is TRBD1 (6 bases). This CDR3 comprises 13 residues. Germline lookup yields CDR1 SQVTM and CDR2 ANQGSEA. Deletions cut 4 bases from V and 0 bases from J, with 9 bases between. The CDR3: CSVVTGLNTEAFF. The CDR3 coding sequence is TGCAGCGTTGTGACAGGACTGAACACTGAAGCTTTCTTT.

This CDR3 is CASSPKRGTNTEAFF. The CDR3 DNA is TGTGCCAGCTCACCTAAACGGGGGACGAACACTGAAGCTTTCTTT. The chain uses TRBV18 and TRBJ1-1; D perhaps matches TRBD1 (5 bases). CDR3 length: 15 amino acids. The germline gives CDR1 KGHSH, CDR2 LQKENI. The ends were cut back, 3 bases at V and 1 base at J, with 12 bases in the middle.

The chain carries TRBV6-2 or TRBV6-3 and TRBJ1-5, with 7 bases fitting TRBD1. Germline V gene lookup returns CDR1 MNHEY and CDR2 SVGEGT. The V segment lost 2 bases and the J segment 4 bases; nucleotides outside the gene matches: 11. This CDR3 spans 17 amino acids. This CDR3 reads CASSYMPGGFENQPQHF. The CDR3 DNA reads as TGTGCCAGCAGTTACATGCCAGGGGGATTTGAGAATCAGCCCCAGCATTTT.

The V gene is TRBV7-9, the J gene TRBJ2-1; TRBD2 aligns across 7 bases. The germline gives CDR1 SEHNR, CDR2 FQNEAQ (reference sequence). Trimming at V came to 6 bases and at J to 0 bases, leaving 2 bases not matched to a gene. The CDR3 spans 14 residues. CDR3 sequence (DNA): TGTGCCAGCAGGGGGGGGAGCTCCTACAATGAGCAGTTCTTC. Translation: CASRGGSSYNEQFF.

This CDR3 is CAIQKVPSSYNEQFF. Here the CDR3 DNA reads TGCGCCATCCAGAAAGTACCGAGCTCCTACAATGAGCAGTTCTTC. This chain links TRBV5-1 with TRBJ2-1; no firm D call. With 9 bases removed from V and 0 bases from J, the gap between germline ends came to 16 bases. CDR3 length: 15 residues. CDR1 and CDR2 (germline): SGHRS, YFSETQ.

There are a few counts of this clone. This sequence joins TRBV6-5 and TRBJ1-4; D unresolved. Germline V CDR1 and CDR2: MNHEY, SVGAGI. This CDR3 region has 13 residues. V was pared by 3 bases and J by 8 bases, with 10 bases between. CDR3 DNA sequence: TGTGCCAGCAGTTATCGAGGGAGAGAAAAACTGTTTTTT. This gives the protein CASSYRGREKLFF.